This T cell receptor beta chain was recovered during a study of blood T cell repertoires in COVID-19. Study in general: The origin of the acute and convalescent COVID-19 samples was the United States, Italy and Spain. From T cells, B-cell-depleted T cells, or PBMCs came the material, which was cDNA or gDNA.

In the authors' methods: Reference gene primer amplification gave nucleated cell count estimates. Generated by immunoSEQ multiplex PCR, the TCRdb table keeps only in-frame clones and is missing some. V and J calls and clone size are copied from that table; D and trimming were computed from the DNA. Of about 200,000 clones in the sample, approximately 87% were seen once. The CDR3 runs to 16 residues. Germline V gene lookup returns CDR1 KGHDR and CDR2 SFDVKD. The V gene end was trimmed by 9 bases and the J gene end by 6 bases; junction bases not matched to a gene: 18. The receptor was isolated from a woman aged 70 to 79 with acute or convalescent COVID-19. The V call is TRBV24-1, the J call TRBJ1-1, with 7 bases lining up with TRBD1. The specimen was peripheral blood. The CDR3 spells CATQSITSTGRAEAFF. The CDR3 nucleotides read TGTGCCACCCAGAGTATAACCTCGACAGGGAGAGCTGAAGCTTTCTTT.